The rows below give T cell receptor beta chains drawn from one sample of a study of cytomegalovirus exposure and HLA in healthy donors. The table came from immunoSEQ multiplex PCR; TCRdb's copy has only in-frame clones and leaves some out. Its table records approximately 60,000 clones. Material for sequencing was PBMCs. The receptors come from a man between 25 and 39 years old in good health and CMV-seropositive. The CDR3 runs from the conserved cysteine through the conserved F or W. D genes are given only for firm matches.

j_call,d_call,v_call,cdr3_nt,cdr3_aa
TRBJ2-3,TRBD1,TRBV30,TGTGCCTGGAGTGTAGCCCCCGACAGGGGGAGCACAGATACGCAGTATTTT,CAWSVAPDRGSTDTQYF
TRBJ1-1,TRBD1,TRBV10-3,TGTGCCATCAGTGAAAGGACAGGTCCCGGGGGTGAAGCTTTCTTT,CAISERTGPGGEAFF
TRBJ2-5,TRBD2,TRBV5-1,TGCGCCAGCAGCTTGTTTTCTAGCGGGGAGTTGGGTGAGACCCAGTACTTC,CASSLFSSGELGETQYF
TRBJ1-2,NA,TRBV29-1,TGCAGCGTTGAATTAGGGGAGGGGTCCTATGGCTACACCTTC,CSVELGEGSYGYTF
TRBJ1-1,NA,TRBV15,TGTGCCACCAGAATGGACACCCAAGGTTGGGCTTTCTTT,CATRMDTQGWAFF
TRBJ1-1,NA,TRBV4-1,TGCGCCAGCAGCCTACATTGGGGCATGAACACCGAAGCTTTCTTT,CASSLHWGMNTEAFF
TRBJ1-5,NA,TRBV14,TGTGCCAGCAGCCTCGAGCGGGGTCAGCCCCAGCATTTT,CASSLERGQPQHF
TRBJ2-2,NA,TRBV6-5,TGTGCCAGCAGTTACTCGCTACAGGTTAACACCGGGGAGCTGTTTTTT,CASSYSLQVNTGELFF
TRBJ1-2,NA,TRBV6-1,TGTGCCAGCACCCCCAACTGGTCCGGTTATGGCTACACCTTC,CASTPNWSGYGYTF
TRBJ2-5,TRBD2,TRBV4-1,TGCGCCAGCAGCCAACCGACTAGCGGGGGGTCCGCGACCCAGTACTTC,CASSQPTSGGSATQYF
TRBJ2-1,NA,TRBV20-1,TGCAGTTGTGGGCGCCGAGAGCAGTTCTTC,CSCGRREQFF
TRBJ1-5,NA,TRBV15,TGTGCCACCAGTAGTTCGTGGGAGGGCAATCAGCCCCAGCATTTT,CATSSSWEGNQPQHF
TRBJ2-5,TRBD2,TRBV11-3,TGTGCCAGCAGCAGGACTAGCGGGGGGGCCTTGGAGACCCAGTACTTC,CASSRTSGGALETQYF
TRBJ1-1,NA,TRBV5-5,TGTGCCAGCAGCTCGTACTCCAGGGGATCCGGGAACACTGAAGCTTTCTTT,CASSSYSRGSGNTEAFF
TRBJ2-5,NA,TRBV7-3,TGTGCCAGCAGCTTAGGAGCGGGCCTCCAAGAGACCCAGTACTTC,CASSLGAGLQETQYF
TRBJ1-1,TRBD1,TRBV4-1,TGCGCCAGCAGGGGACAGGGGTTTCCGCCTGAAGCTTTCTTT,CASRGQGFPPEAFF
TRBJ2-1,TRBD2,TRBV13,TGTGCCAGCAGCCCAGCGGGAGCACACGACAATGAGCAGTTCTTC,CASSPAGAHDNEQFF
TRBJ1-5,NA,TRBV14,TGTGCCAGCAGCCAAGGGTTCGTTAGCCCTAAGCATTTT,CASSQGFVSPKHF
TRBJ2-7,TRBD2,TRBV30,TGTGCCTGGAGTTTTACGCTAACTAGCGGGGGCTCCTACGAGCAGTACTTC,CAWSFTLTSGGSYEQYF
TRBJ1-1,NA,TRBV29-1,TGCAGCGTTGAGGACAGAGCGAACACTGAAGCTTTCTTT,CSVEDRANTEAFF
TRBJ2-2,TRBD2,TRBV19,TGTGCCAGTAGTAACCTAGCGGGGAGGGGGGAGCTGTTTTTT,CASSNLAGRGELFF
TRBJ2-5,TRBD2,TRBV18,TGTGCCAGCTCACCAGATGCGGGGGGACAAGAGACCCAGTACTTC,CASSPDAGGQETQYF
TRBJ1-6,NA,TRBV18,TGTGCCAGCTCACCGTTGGTGGCGGGCCCGGATTCACCCCTCCACTTT,CASSPLVAGPDSPLHF
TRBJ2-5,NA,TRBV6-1,TGTGCCAGCAGTGAAATCGGAGAGACCCAGTACTTC,CASSEIGETQYF
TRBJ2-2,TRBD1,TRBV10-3,TGTGCCATCAGTGCAGGGGGTAACACCGGGGAGCTGTTTTTT,CAISAGGNTGELFF
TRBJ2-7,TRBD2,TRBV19,TGTGCCAGTAGGACTAGCGGGAGCTCCTACGAGCAGTACTTC,CASRTSGSSYEQYF
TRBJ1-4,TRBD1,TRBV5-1,TGCGCCAGCAGCTGGATACAGGGGGGAAAGGAAAAACTGTTTTTT,CASSWIQGGKEKLFF
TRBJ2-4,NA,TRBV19,TGTGCCAGTAGTATAACAGAATATGGCATTCAGTACTTC,CASSITEYGIQYF
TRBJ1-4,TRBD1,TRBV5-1,TGCGCCAGCAGCTTAACGGGACAGACTAATGAAAAACTGTTTTTT,CASSLTGQTNEKLFF
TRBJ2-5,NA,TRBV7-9,TGTGCCAGCAGCTTGAAGGGGATCGAGACCCAGTACTTC,CASSLKGIETQYF
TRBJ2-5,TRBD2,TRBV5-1,TGCGCCAGCAGCTTCCTGGGGGAGGGGCGAGAGACCCAGTACTTC,CASSFLGEGRETQYF
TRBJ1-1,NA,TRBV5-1,TGCGCCAGCAGCTTGTTAGAGGGGCGGGGGAGTGTTGGTGAAGCTTTCTTT,CASSLLEGRGSVGEAFF
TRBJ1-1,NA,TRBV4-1,TGCGCCAGCAGTCAACAGGAGAACACTGAAGCTTTCTTT,CASSQQENTEAFF
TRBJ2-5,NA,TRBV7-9,TGTGCCAGCAGCACCCAGTTTCCCCAAGAGACCCAGTACTTC,CASSTQFPQETQYF
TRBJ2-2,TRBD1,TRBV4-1,TGCGCCAGCAGCCAACCGGGACAGGGGAACACCGGGGAGCTGTTTTTT,CASSQPGQGNTGELFF
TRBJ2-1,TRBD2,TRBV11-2,TGTGCCAGCAGCTTAGAGGGACTAGTGTTTGAGCAGTTCTTC,CASSLEGLVFEQFF
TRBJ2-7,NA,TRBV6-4,TGTGCCAGCAGTGACGGGACATTTTGGTACTTC,CASSDGTFWYF
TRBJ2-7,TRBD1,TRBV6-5,TGTGCCAGCAGTTCCCGAACCTTGACAGGGTCCTACGAGCAGTACTTC,CASSSRTLTGSYEQYF
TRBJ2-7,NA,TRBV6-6,TGTGCCAGCAGTTACTCAGGGGCAGGGTACGAGCAGTACTTC,CASSYSGAGYEQYF
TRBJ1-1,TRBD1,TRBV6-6,TGTGCCAGCATATACACTCGACAGGGAGTGAACACTGAAGCTTTCTTT,CASIYTRQGVNTEAFF
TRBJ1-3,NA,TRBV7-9,TGTGCCAGCAGCCATATACTCCGGGGAGGAAACACCATATATTTT,CASSHILRGGNTIYF
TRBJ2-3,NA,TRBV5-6,TGTGCCAGCAGCTTAGTTTCCGCGGGTAGCACAGATACGCAGTATTTT,CASSLVSAGSTDTQYF
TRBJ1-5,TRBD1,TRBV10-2,TGCGCCAGCAGTGAGTCAGGGGGCTGGCAGCCCCAGCATTTT,CASSESGGWQPQHF
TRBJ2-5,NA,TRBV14,TGTGCCAGCAGCCTAGATAAGGGGGAGACCCAGTACTTC,CASSLDKGETQYF
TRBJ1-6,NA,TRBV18,TGTGCCAGCTCACCTGAAACGGCACCCCTCCACTTT,CASSPETAPLHF
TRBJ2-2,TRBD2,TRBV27,TGTGCCAGCAGTGACGTTGAGTGGGCGGGAGTTGCCGGGGAGCTGTTTTTT,CASSDVEWAGVAGELFF
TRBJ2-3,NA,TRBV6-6,TGTGCCAGCAGTTACTCTCGAGATACGCAGTATTTT,CASSYSRDTQYF
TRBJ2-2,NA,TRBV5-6,TGTGCCAGCAGCTTGAATTTACACGGGGAGCTGTTTTTT,CASSLNLHGELFF
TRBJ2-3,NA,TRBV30,TGTGCCTGGAGTGTTCACTTCACAGATACGCAGTATTTT,CAWSVHFTDTQYF
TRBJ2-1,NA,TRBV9,TGTGCCAGCAGTTTAGAAGAAAGGGGTGGAAGTGAGCAGTTCTTC,CASSLEERGGSEQFF
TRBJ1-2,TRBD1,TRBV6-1,TGTGCCAGCAGTGAAGACAGGGGGCTGGATGGCTACACCTTC,CASSEDRGLDGYTF
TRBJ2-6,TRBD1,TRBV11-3,TGTGCCAGCAGTGCGGGACAGGGATACTCTGGGGCCAACGTCCTGACTTTC,CASSAGQGYSGANVLTF
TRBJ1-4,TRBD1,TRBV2,TGTGCCAGCAGTCCACAGGGGACTAATGAAAAACTGTTTTTT,CASSPQGTNEKLFF
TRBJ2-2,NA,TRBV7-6,TGTGCCAGCAGCCCCTCGTCGAACACCGGGGAGCTGTTTTTT,CASSPSSNTGELFF
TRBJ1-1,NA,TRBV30,TGTGCCTGGAGTGACCAGGTGGATTTCTTT,CAWSDQVDFF
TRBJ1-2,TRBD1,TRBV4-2,TGTGCCAGCAGCCAAGATAGGGCAGGGGGTGATGGCTACACCTTC,CASSQDRAGGDGYTF
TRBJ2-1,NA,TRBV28,TGTGCCAGCAGTTTGGCCAATGAGCAGTTCTTC,CASSLANEQFF
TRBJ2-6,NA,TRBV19,TGTGCCAGTAGTGACTGGGGGGGACATTTCACCTCTGGGGCCAACGTCCTGACTTTC,CASSDWGGHFTSGANVLTF